This T cell receptor (beta chain) was found in a study of blood T cell repertoires in COVID-19. Across the whole study: Samples came from the United States, Italy and Spain, spanning acute and convalescent COVID-19. In each case, the material was cDNA or gDNA derived from T cells, B-cell-depleted T cells, or PBMCs.

The CDR3 extends over 14 amino acids. The germline gives CDR1 MNHEY, CDR2 SMNVEV (reference sequence). The V gene lost 3 bases and the J gene lost 5 bases, with 14 bases spanning the gap. In the original workflow: Using reference gene primer amplification, nucleated cell counts were estimated. This table comes from immunoSEQ multiplex PCR, and its TCRdb copy is limited to in-frame clones, with some not included. That table supplies the V and J calls and clone size; D and trimming were determined from the DNA. The data show roughly 130,000 clones, roughly 85% seen once. The chain has TRBV27 and TRBJ2-7, with D possibly TRBD2 on 6 matching bases. The receptor's source is a man in his 60s with acute or convalescent COVID-19. The specimen was peripheral blood. The CDR3 region is CASSFGWEANEQYF. The CDR3 region has the DNA TGTGCCAGCAGTTTTGGTTGGGAGGCGAACGAGCAGTACTTC.